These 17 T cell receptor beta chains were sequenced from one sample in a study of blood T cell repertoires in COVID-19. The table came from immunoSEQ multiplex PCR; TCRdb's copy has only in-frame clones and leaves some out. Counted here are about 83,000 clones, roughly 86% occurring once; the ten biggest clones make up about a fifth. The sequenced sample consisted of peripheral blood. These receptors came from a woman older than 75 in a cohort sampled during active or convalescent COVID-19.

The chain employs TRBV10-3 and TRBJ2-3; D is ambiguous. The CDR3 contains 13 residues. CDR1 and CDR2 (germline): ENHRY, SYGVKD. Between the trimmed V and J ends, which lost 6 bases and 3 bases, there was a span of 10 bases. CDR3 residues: CAISYVLTDTQYF. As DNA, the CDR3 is TGTGCCATCAGCTACGTCCTTACAGATACGCAGTATTTT.

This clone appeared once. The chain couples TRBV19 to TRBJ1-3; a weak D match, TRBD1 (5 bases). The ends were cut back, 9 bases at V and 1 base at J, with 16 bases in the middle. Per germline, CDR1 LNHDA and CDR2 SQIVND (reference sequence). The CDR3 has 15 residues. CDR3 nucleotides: TGTGCCAGCGGTCCGGGGGAATATTCTGGAAACACCATATATTTT. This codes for CASGPGEYSGNTIYF.

The CDR3 nucleotides read TGTGCCAGCAGCGTAGGCCTAGCGGGGAAGACGGGTGCTAATGAGCAGTTCTTC. Encoded protein: CASSVGLAGKTGANEQFF. The chain is built from TRBV9 and TRBJ2-1, with 9 bases that match TRBD2. This CDR3 has 18 residues. V shed 0 bases, J shed 7 bases, and the junction held 14 bases outside the gene matches. Germline values: CDR1 SGDLS, CDR2 YYNGEE.

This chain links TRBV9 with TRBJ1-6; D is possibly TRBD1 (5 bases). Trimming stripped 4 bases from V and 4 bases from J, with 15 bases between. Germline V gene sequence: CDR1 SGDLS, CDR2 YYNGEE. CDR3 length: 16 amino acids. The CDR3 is CASSPGRGGYNSPLHF. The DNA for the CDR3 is TGTGCCAGCAGCCCCGGCCGGGGGGGTTATAATTCACCCCTCCACTTT.

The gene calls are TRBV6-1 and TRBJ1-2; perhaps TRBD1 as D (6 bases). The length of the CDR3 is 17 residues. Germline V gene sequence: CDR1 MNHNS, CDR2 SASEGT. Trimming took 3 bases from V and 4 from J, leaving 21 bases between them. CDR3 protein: CASSDPLTGLDSYGYTF. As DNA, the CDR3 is TGTGCCAGCAGTGATCCCCTAACAGGGTTGGATAGCTATGGCTACACCTTC.

The CDR3 loop reads CASSLDRGTQPQHF. The CDR3 DNA reads TGCGCCAGCAGCTTGGACAGGGGTACTCAGCCCCAGCATTTT. The V call is TRBV5-1, the J call TRBJ1-5, with 7 bases matching TRBD1. The CDR3 totals 14 residues. Germline assignment: CDR1 SGHRS and CDR2 YFSETQ. V trimming: 0 bases; J trimming: 6 bases; junction bases outside the gene matches: 3.

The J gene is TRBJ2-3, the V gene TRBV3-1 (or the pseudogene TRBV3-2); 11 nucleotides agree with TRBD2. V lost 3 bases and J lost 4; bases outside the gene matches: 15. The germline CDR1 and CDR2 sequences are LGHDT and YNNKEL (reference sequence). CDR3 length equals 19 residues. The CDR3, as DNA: TGTGCCAGCAGCCACTCGAGTGGGGTAGCGGGAGGGCCATCAGATACGCAGTATTTT. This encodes CASSHSSGVAGGPSDTQYF.

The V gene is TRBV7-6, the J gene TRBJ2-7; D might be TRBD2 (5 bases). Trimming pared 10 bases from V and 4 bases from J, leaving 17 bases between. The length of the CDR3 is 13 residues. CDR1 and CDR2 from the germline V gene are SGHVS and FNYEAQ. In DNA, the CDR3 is TGTGCCACTGCCCCGGAGGAGGATTACGAGCAGTACTTC. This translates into CATAPEEDYEQYF.

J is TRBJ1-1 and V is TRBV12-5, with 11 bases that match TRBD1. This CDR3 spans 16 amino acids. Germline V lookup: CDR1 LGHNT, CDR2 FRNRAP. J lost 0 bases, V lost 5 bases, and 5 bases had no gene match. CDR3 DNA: TGTGCTAGTGGTAAGGGACAGGGGGGAGTGAACACTGAAGCTTTCTTT. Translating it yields CASGKGQGGVNTEAFF.

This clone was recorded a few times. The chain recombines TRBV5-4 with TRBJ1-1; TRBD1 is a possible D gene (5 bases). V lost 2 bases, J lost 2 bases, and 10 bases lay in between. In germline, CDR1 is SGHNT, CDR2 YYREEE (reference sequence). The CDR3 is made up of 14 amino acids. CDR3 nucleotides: TGTGCCAGCAGCTTACAGGTCGGCAACACTGAAGCTTTCTTT. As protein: CASSLQVGNTEAFF.

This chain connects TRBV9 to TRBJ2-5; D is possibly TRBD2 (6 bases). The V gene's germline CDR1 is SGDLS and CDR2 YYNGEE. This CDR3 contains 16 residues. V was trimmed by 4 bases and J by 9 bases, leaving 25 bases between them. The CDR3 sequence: CASSSGGGMGVRAQYF. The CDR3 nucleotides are TGTGCCAGCAGCTCCGGTGGCGGGATGGGGGTTAGGGCCCAGTACTTC.

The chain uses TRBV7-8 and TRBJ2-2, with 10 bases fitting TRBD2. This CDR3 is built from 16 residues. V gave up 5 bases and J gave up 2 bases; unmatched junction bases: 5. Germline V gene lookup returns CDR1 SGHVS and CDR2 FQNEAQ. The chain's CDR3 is CASSPSGSGNTGELFF. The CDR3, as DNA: TGTGCCAGCAGCCCTAGCGGGAGTGGCAACACCGGGGAGCTGTTTTTT.

The CDR3 region has the DNA TGCGCCAGCAGTGCCACTTTAGGAGTTTCCTACACCGGGGAGCTGTTTTTT. Protein: CASSATLGVSYTGELFF. This chain joins TRBV10-1 and TRBJ2-2; D is uncertain. The CDR3 contains 17 residues. The germline V gene encodes CDR1 WNHNN and CDR2 SYGVQD (reference sequence). V lost 4 bases to trimming and J lost 3 bases, with 18 bases between them.

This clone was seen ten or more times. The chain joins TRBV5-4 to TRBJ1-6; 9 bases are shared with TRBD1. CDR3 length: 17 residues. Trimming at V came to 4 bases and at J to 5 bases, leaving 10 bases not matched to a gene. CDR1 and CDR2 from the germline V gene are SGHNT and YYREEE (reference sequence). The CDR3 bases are TGTGCCAGCAGCCTGAATACAGGGGGCGTCAATAATTCACCCCTCCACTTT. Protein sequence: CASSLNTGGVNNSPLHF.

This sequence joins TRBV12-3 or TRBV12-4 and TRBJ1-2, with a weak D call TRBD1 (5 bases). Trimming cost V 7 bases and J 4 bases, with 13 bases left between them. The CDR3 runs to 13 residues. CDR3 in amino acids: CASTLDRSYGYTF. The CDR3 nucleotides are TGTGCCAGCACCCTCGACAGAAGCTATGGCTACACCTTC.

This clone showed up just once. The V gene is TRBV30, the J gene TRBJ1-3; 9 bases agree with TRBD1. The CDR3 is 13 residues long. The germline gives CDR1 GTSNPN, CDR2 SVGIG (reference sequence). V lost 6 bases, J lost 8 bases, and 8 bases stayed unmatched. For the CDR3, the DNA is TGTGCCTGCACTACAGGGGGCCAGGACACCATATATTTT. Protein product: CACTTGGQDTIYF.

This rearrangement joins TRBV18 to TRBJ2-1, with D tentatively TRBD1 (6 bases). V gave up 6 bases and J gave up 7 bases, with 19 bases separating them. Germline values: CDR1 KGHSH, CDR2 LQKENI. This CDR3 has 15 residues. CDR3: CASSPMVGAENEQFF. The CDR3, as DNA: TGTGCCAGCTCCCCTATGGTGGGGGCAGAAAATGAGCAGTTCTTC.